The 27 T cell receptor beta chains presented below share a single source sample, sequenced in a study of blood T cell repertoires in COVID-19. Here immunoSEQ multiplex PCR was the method, and the copy in TCRdb shows in-frame clones only, minus some. The sample consists of 250,000 to 400,000 clones, 88% of them appearing once. The sample taken for sequencing was peripheral blood. These TCRs come from a young woman with COVID-19, enrolled during active disease.

The chain's CDR3 is CASSGTGSEKLFF. CDR3 in DNA: TGTGCCAGCAGCGGGACAGGGAGTGAAAAACTGTTTTTT. The chain combines TRBV9 with TRBJ1-4, with 8 bases aligning to TRBD1. The CDR3 length is 13 residues. Germline-derived CDR1 and CDR2 are SGDLS and YYNGEE. Trimming took 3 bases from V and 7 from J; bases not matched to a gene: 2.

This clone was seen a single time. The chain links TRBV2 to TRBJ1-2; 8 nucleotides match TRBD1. The germline gives CDR1 SNHLY, CDR2 FYNNEI. This CDR3 is built from 13 residues. Unmatched junction bases numbered 4, after V lost 7 bases and J lost 3 bases. This CDR3 is CASTQGAYYGYTF. CDR3 sequence (DNA): TGTGCCAGCACGCAGGGGGCCTACTATGGCTACACCTTC. Full variable domain (remainder filled in from reference TRBV2 and TRBJ1-2): EPEVTQTPSHQVTQMGQEVILRCVPISNHLYFYWYRQILGQKVEFLVSFYNNEISEKSEIFDDQFSVERPDGSNFTLKIRSTKLEDSAMYFCASTQGAYYGYTFGSGTRLTVV.

The rearrangement links TRBV18 to TRBJ2-5, with TRBD1 as a possible D gene (6 bases). Trimming stripped 4 bases from V and 2 bases from J, with 11 bases between. The V gene's germline CDR1 is KGHSH and CDR2 LQKENI. This CDR3 has 14 residues. The CDR3 DNA is TGTGCCAGCTCACGTGTGCAGGGGCAAGAGACCCAGTACTTC. Amino acids: CASSRVQGQETQYF.

This chain uses TRBV20-1 with TRBJ1-1, with D perhaps TRBD1 (5 bases). The V gene lost 3 bases and the J gene lost 4 bases, with 12 bases spanning the gap. The CDR3 has 13 amino acids. Germline assignment: CDR1 DFQATT and CDR2 SNEGSKA (reference sequence). CDR3 sequence: CSASVGGITEAFF. The CDR3 region has the DNA TGCAGTGCTAGTGTCGGGGGTATCACTGAAGCTTTCTTT.

The chain links TRBV11-2 to TRBJ2-7; tentatively, D is TRBD2 (5 bases). The V end was cut by 5 bases, the J end by 7 bases, with 15 bases between. The CDR3 runs 13 residues. CDR1 and CDR2 from the germline V gene are SGHAT and FQNNGV. The CDR3 protein is CASSPYPRGEQYV. DNA of the CDR3: TGTGCCAGCAGCCCGTATCCCAGAGGGGAGCAGTACGTC.

CDR3 residues: CATSLGQGLEPQHF. CDR3 DNA: TGTGCCACCAGCTTAGGACAGGGTTTAGAGCCCCAGCATTTT. The rearrangement joins TRBV15 to TRBJ1-5, with 8 bases lining up with TRBD1. Trimming cost V 5 bases and J 8 bases; bases outside gene matches: 8. CDR1 and CDR2 (germline): LNHNV, YYDKDF (reference sequence). This CDR3 contains 14 residues.

V is TRBV27 and J is TRBJ2-7; TRBD2 matches at 9 bases. The length of the CDR3 is 14 residues. With V trimmed by 6 bases and J by 2 bases, 5 bases remained unmatched. Germline V gene data show CDR1 as MNHEY and CDR2 as SMNVEV (reference sequence). The DNA for the CDR3 is TGTGCCAGCAGCTTTAGCGGGGGTCCCTACGAGCAGTACGTC. Translating gives CASSFSGGPYEQYV.

The rearrangement uses TRBV5-3 and TRBJ2-5, with D hard to call. TRBV5-3 is reported as an ORF; its role is uncertain. V lost 1 base and J 6 bases, leaving 4 bases between the germline ends. The CDR3 totals 11 residues. The CDR3, as DNA: TGTGCCAGAAGCTTGTATCAGACCCAGTACTTC. As protein: CARSLYQTQYF.

The chain recombines TRBV5-1 with TRBJ1-2; D unclear. The germline V gene has CDR1 SGHRS and CDR2 YFSETQ. The CDR3 covers 15 residues. The germline V and J ends were trimmed by 4 bases and 3 bases, with 16 bases remaining between them. The CDR3 DNA follows: TGCGCCAGCAGCCTGGCAGACAAGCAGTACTATGGCTACACCTTC. Translated: CASSLADKQYYGYTF.

Worth noting for this clone: Other DNA variants within this sample encode the same CDR3. This chain uses TRBV6-5 with TRBJ1-2; D is perhaps TRBD1 (5 bases). The CDR3 consists of 13 residues. V lost 3 bases and J lost 3, with 8 bases in between. CDR1 is MNHEY and CDR2 is SVGAGI in the germline V gene. The CDR3 DNA sequence: TGTGCCAGCAGTTATGGGGGGGACTATGGCTACACCTTC. Amino acid sequence: CASSYGGDYGYTF.

V gene TRBV6-1 combines with J gene TRBJ2-7; D is undetermined. This CDR3 has 13 amino acids. Between the trimmed V and J ends, which lost 2 bases and 7 bases, there was a span of 12 bases. Germline CDR1 is MNHNS and CDR2 is SASEGT. The CDR3: CASSETGFAEQYF. The CDR3 nucleotides are TGTGCCAGCAGTGAAACGGGTTTCGCGGAGCAGTACTTC.

CDR3 DNA: TGTGCCAGCAGCTTAGACACCACACCCCGGCCCCAGCATTTT. Amino acids: CASSLDTTPRPQHF. This sequence joins TRBV7-2 and TRBJ1-5; D unclear. This CDR3 comprises 14 residues. Germline-derived CDR1 and CDR2 are SGHTA and FQGNSA. V was cut by 1 base and J by 9 bases, with 13 bases left in between.

The chain carries TRBV29-1 and TRBJ2-1; 9 nucleotides line up with TRBD1. V gave up 7 bases and J gave up 5 bases; unmatched junction bases: 9. The CDR3 has 14 residues. The germline gives CDR1 SQVTM, CDR2 ANQGSEA. CDR3 in DNA: TGCAGCGGAGAACAGGGGGCGCCCCACAATGAGCAGTTCTTC. It encodes CSGEQGAPHNEQFF.

The chain carries TRBV30 and TRBJ1-5; D uncertain. Per the germline V gene, CDR1 is GTSNPN and CDR2 is SVGIG (reference sequence). Trimming pared 8 bases from V and 12 bases from J, leaving 11 bases between. The CDR3 is made up of 9 amino acids. In DNA form, the CDR3 reads TGTGCCCGACTCGATTTCCAGCATTTT. Its protein is CARLDFQHF.

This clone was detected only once. V and J are TRBV28 and TRBJ1-3, with D perhaps matching TRBD1 (5 bases). This CDR3 contains 14 residues. Trimming shortened V by 6 bases and J by 2 bases, and 11 bases separated the two germline ends. CDR1 is MDHEN, CDR2 SYDVKM, per germline. The CDR3 is CASSPPGPGNTIYF. The CDR3 DNA follows: TGTGCCAGCAGCCCCCCAGGGCCTGGAAACACCATATATTTT. The full variable domain, in which reference TRBV28 and TRBJ1-3 provide the parts outside the CDR3, is DVKVTQSSRYLVKRTGEKVFLECVQDMDHENMFWYRQDPGLGLRLIYFSYDVKMKEKGDIPEGYSVSREKKERFSLILESASTNQTSMYLCASSPPGPGNTIYFGEGSWLTVV.

The V call is TRBV23-1, the J call TRBJ1-4, with D unclear. TRBV23-1 is recorded as an ORF, its role being uncertain. Deletions cut 1 base from V and 5 bases from J, with 23 bases between. This CDR3 spans 19 amino acids. The CDR3 loop reads CASSQCAVQVYCPNEKLFF. The CDR3 region has the DNA TGCGCCAGCAGTCAATGCGCCGTGCAGGTATATTGCCCGAATGAAAAACTGTTTTTT.

V gene TRBV7-9 combines with J gene TRBJ1-1; tentatively, D is TRBD1 (5 bases). Germline-derived CDR1 and CDR2 are SEHNR and FQNEAQ (reference sequence). V lost 0 bases to trimming and J lost 0 bases, with 8 bases between them. The CDR3 totals 15 residues. The CDR3 region is CASSLAAGLNTEAFF. CDR3 nucleotides: TGTGCCAGCAGCTTAGCAGCAGGGCTGAACACTGAAGCTTTCTTT.

This chain connects TRBV7-2 to TRBJ1-1; D remains ambiguous. The CDR3 loop spans 14 amino acids. V shed 3 bases and J shed 1 base, with 9 bases lying between them. CDR1 and CDR2 (germline): SGHTA, FQGNSA. The CDR3 region has the DNA TGTGCCAGCAGCTTTTCCCGGAGGAACACTGAAGCTTTCTTT. Protein: CASSFSRRNTEAFF. Filled out from reference TRBV7-2 and TRBJ1-1, the complete variable domain reads GAGVSQSPSNKVTEKGKDVELRCDPISGHTALYWYRQSLGQGLEFLIYFQGNSAPDKSGLPSDRFSAERTGGSVSTLTIQRTQQEDSAVYLCASSFSRRNTEAFFGQGTRLTVV.

The V gene is TRBV24-1, the J gene TRBJ2-5; 7 positions match TRBD1. Trimming took 7 bases from V and 2 from J; bases not matched to a gene: 9. CDR3 length equals 15 residues. Germline-derived CDR1 and CDR2 are KGHDR and SFDVKD. The CDR3 is CATSTVQGRQETQYF. Here the CDR3 DNA reads TGTGCCACCAGCACAGTACAGGGGCGACAAGAGACCCAGTACTTC.

The sample holds one count of this clone. The J gene is TRBJ2-5, the V gene TRBV5-8; 8 nucleotides agree with TRBD1. The trim removed 4 bases at V and 8 bases at J, leaving 7 bases unmatched. Per germline, CDR1 SGHTS and CDR2 YDEGEE. The CDR3 has 13 residues. The chain's CDR3 is CASSVDTGGTQYF. The CDR3 region has the DNA TGTGCCAGCAGCGTGGATACAGGGGGAACCCAGTACTTC.

The chain recombines TRBV7-2 with TRBJ1-2; 7 bases map to TRBD1. This CDR3 spans 15 amino acids. Germline V gene lookup returns CDR1 SGHTA and CDR2 FQGNSA. V dropped 1 base and J dropped 8; count of bases not matched to a gene: 10. The CDR3, as DNA: TGTGCCAGCAGCTTAGGACAGGGCTTAAGAAAAGGCTACACCTTC. It specifies CASSLGQGLRKGYTF.

CDR3 nucleotide sequence: TGTGCCAGCAGTTCAAGGAGGAAAGATACGCAGTATTTT. Translating gives CASSSRRKDTQYF. V is TRBV12-3 or TRBV12-4 and J is TRBJ2-3, with D possibly matching TRBD2 (5 bases). CDR3 length: 13 residues. V lost 4 bases, J lost 5 bases, and 10 bases lay in between.

The chain links TRBV6-5 to TRBJ2-7, with D possibly matching TRBD1 (6 bases). The V gene's germline CDR1 is MNHEY and CDR2 SVGAGI. The CDR3 contains 12 residues. The V end lost 6 bases, the J end lost 0 bases, and 6 bases lay between the germline ends. The CDR3 DNA reads TGTGCCAGCAGGGACAGCTCCTACGAGCAGTACGTC. Protein sequence: CASRDSSYEQYV.

This chain joins TRBV19 and TRBJ1-4, with 8 bases lining up with TRBD1. With 5 bases clipped from V and 4 bases from J, the junction kept 6 bases outside the gene matches. Looked up from germline, CDR1 is LNHDA and CDR2 is SQIVND (reference sequence). The CDR3 sequence is 15 residues long. The CDR3 DNA reads as TGTGCCAGTAGTTCTACCGGACAGGGTAATGAAAAACTGTTTTTT. Translation gives CASSSTGQGNEKLFF.

The chain has TRBV6-5 and TRBJ2-7; 10 bases map to TRBD1. Unmatched junction bases numbered 6, after V lost 5 bases and J lost 2 bases. Germline V gives CDR1 MNHEY, CDR2 SVGAGI. The CDR3 runs to 15 residues. In DNA, the CDR3 is TGTGCCAGCAGTCCCCGGACAGGGGGGACCTACGAGCAGTACGTC. Translated, it gives CASSPRTGGTYEQYV.

Concerning this clone: Other DNA variants within this sample encode the same CDR3. V and J are TRBV28 and TRBJ2-5, with 7 bases lining up with TRBD1. In germline, CDR1 is MDHEN, CDR2 SYDVKM. V was pared by 6 bases and J by 2 bases, with 0 bases of the junction left unmatched. The CDR3 loop spans 12 amino acids. CDR3 sequence: CASRTGQETQYF. CDR3 DNA sequence: TGTGCCAGCAGGACAGGGCAAGAGACCCAGTACTTC.

This clone was observed once. This chain connects TRBV2 to TRBJ1-6, with D perhaps TRBD1 (6 bases). The length of the CDR3 is 14 residues. Germline CDR1 is SNHLY and CDR2 is FYNNEI. The ends were cut back, 4 bases at V and 3 bases at J, with 7 bases in the middle. CDR3 loop: CASSAGVYNSPLHF. The CDR3 DNA reads TGTGCCAGCAGTGCAGGGGTCTATAATTCACCCCTCCACTTT.